These 22 T cell receptor beta chains were all obtained from the same sample, sequenced in a study of T cell repertoires in cytomegalovirus infection. These receptors' antigens are unknown. A single record per CDR3 protein comes from TCRdb applying MiXCR to the reads. The sample gives 750,000 to 950,000 distinct CDR3 sequences, 25% to 35% of which show up once; under 15% is in the top ten. The sequenced sample was cultured CD8+ T cells from PBMCs, obtained from culture after CMV antigen stimulation. Every receptor here comes from a human donor in good health (CMV status not recorded). Some clones in this sample may be carry-over from other donors' samples.

J is TRBJ1-1 and V is TRBV20-1; no clear D. Trimming removed 0 bases at V and 5 bases at J, with 10 bases between. The CDR3 is made up of 13 amino acids. Germline lookup yields CDR1 DFQATT and CDR2 SNEGSKA (reference sequence). The CDR3 here is CSARDMEWTEAFF. CDR3 nucleotides: TGCAGTGCTAGAGATATGGAGTGGACTGAAGCTTTCTTT.

The chain is built from TRBV9 and TRBJ1-1; 8 bases fit TRBD1. The CDR3 contains 17 residues. Trimming at V came to 3 bases and at J to 0 bases, leaving 10 bases not matched to a gene. Germline V gene sequence: CDR1 SGDLS, CDR2 YYNGEE. Written as DNA, the CDR3 is TGTGCCAGCAGCGGTCGACAGGGGACCGTCCTGAACACTGAAGCTTTCTTT. It yields the protein CASSGRQGTVLNTEAFF.

The chain joins TRBV5-6 to TRBJ2-3, with a possible D match to TRBD2 (7 bases). V was pared by 6 bases and J by 0 bases, with 17 bases between. Looked up from germline, CDR1 is SGHDT and CDR2 is YYEEEE. The CDR3 extends over 16 amino acids. CDR3 sequence: CASTSPGGRSTDTQYF. The DNA for the CDR3 is TGTGCCAGCACCTCCCCGGGGGGCCGAAGCACAGATACGCAGTATTTT.

This clonotype was counted between two and nine times. The V gene is TRBV6-2 or TRBV6-3, the J gene TRBJ2-7; D unclear. The CDR3 extends over 13 amino acids. CDR1 is MNHEY, CDR2 SVGEGT, per germline. Trimming removed 2 bases from V and 2 bases from J, with 7 bases in between. CDR3 DNA sequence: TGTGCCAGCAGTTACGCACAGCCCTACGAGCAGTACGTC. Protein sequence: CASSYAQPYEQYV.

This chain joins TRBV7-2 and TRBJ2-2, with a tentative D call TRBD1 (5 bases). This CDR3 comprises 15 residues. Germline V lookup: CDR1 SGHTA, CDR2 FQGNSA. Trimming took off 7 bases at V and 2 bases at J, with 14 bases between the two ends. DNA for the CDR3: TGTGCCAGCAACTTCGGAGACAGTAACACCGGGGAGCTGTTTTTT. Translation: CASNFGDSNTGELFF.

The V gene is TRBV12-3 or TRBV12-4, the J gene TRBJ2-5, with D perhaps matching TRBD2 (5 bases). The CDR3 consists of 13 residues. Trimming pared 0 bases from V and 3 bases from J, leaving 5 bases between. CDR3 bases: TGTGCCAGCAGTTTAGCAGCGGAAGAGACCCAGTACTTC. Its protein is CASSLAAEETQYF.

The chain joins TRBV28 to TRBJ2-2, with a tentative D call TRBD2 (5 bases). The CDR3 runs to 15 residues. V was shortened by 3 bases and J by 0 bases, with 8 bases between the two germline ends. Per germline, CDR1 MDHEN and CDR2 SYDVKM. CDR3 in amino acids: CASSFRTSNTGELFF. CDR3 coding DNA: TGTGCCAGCAGTTTTCGGACTTCGAACACCGGGGAGCTGTTTTTT.

The V gene is TRBV12-3 or TRBV12-4, the J gene TRBJ2-1, with 7 bases lining up with TRBD2. The CDR3 totals 12 residues. V lost 10 bases, J lost 6 bases, and 6 bases stayed unmatched. This CDR3 reads CAIRLAGNEQFF. CDR3 DNA sequence: TGTGCCATCCGACTAGCTGGCAATGAGCAGTTCTTC.

The chain is built from TRBV27 and TRBJ2-3; 7 positions agree with TRBD1. V gave up 8 bases and J gave up 4 bases; unmatched junction bases: 9. The CDR3 totals 14 residues. Germline V lookup: CDR1 MNHEY, CDR2 SMNVEV (reference sequence). The CDR3 DNA is TGTGCCAGCGGGGTGTTAGGGGGCGCAGATACGCAGTATTTT. This sequence encodes CASGVLGGADTQYF.

V usage is TRBV5-5 and J usage is TRBJ2-5; 9 bases are a match to TRBD1. J lost 5 bases, V lost 1 base, and 6 bases had no gene match. The CDR3 runs to 15 residues. The germline V gene has CDR1 SGHKS and CDR2 YYEKEE (reference sequence). CDR3 coding DNA: TGTGCCAGCAGCTTGTCGGACAGGGGAGGGGAGACCCAGTACTTC. This gives the protein CASSLSDRGGETQYF.

This clonotype was found once. J is TRBJ1-5 and V is TRBV5-1; D not resolved. This CDR3 is built from 16 residues. Deletions cut 4 bases from V and 2 bases from J, with 16 bases between. Germline V lookup: CDR1 SGHRS, CDR2 YFSETQ. CDR3 in DNA: TGCGCCAGCAGCCTCATGGGGATAGAAGGCAATCAGCCCCAGCATTTT. Its translation is CASSLMGIEGNQPQHF. The whole variable domain, filled in from reference TRBV5-1 and TRBJ1-5, reads KAGVTQTPRYLIKTRGQQVTLSCSPISGHRSVSWYQQTPGQGLQFLFEYFSETQRNKGNFPGRFSGRQFSNSRSEMNVSTLELGDSALYLCASSLMGIEGNQPQHFGDGTRLSIL.

J is TRBJ2-3 and V is TRBV6-2 or TRBV6-3; D not certain. The V end was cut by 2 bases, the J end by 0 bases, with 9 bases between. The CDR3 has 15 amino acids. Per germline, CDR1 MNHEY and CDR2 SVGEGT. The CDR3 here is CASSYLRRSTDTQYF. The CDR3 DNA is TGTGCCAGCAGTTACCTGAGACGTAGCACAGATACGCAGTATTTT.

The chain recombines TRBV25-1 with TRBJ2-5, with D possibly TRBD2 on 6 matching bases. The germline V gene has CDR1 MGHDK and CDR2 SYGVNS. The CDR3 extends over 14 amino acids. V was pared by 4 bases and J by 5 bases, with 14 bases between. The chain's CDR3 is CASSARRLAETQYF. CDR3 bases: TGTGCCAGCAGTGCTCGTCGCCTAGCGGAGACCCAGTACTTC.

This clonotype came up a few times. The chain joins TRBV28 to TRBJ2-1, with 9 bases matching TRBD1. The CDR3 is 19 residues long. Germline V lookup: CDR1 MDHEN, CDR2 SYDVKM. V lost 5 bases and J lost 8; bases outside the gene matches: 22. CDR3 amino acids: CASSQGQGLMYLLLDEQFF. CDR3 bases: TGTGCCAGCAGTCAGGGACAGGGCCTTATGTACCTACTTTTGGATGAGCAGTTCTTC.

The rearrangement uses TRBV6-2 or TRBV6-3 and TRBJ2-1, with D hard to call. Germline V CDR1 and CDR2: MNHEY, SVGEGT. The CDR3 has 12 residues. Trimming left V 7 bases short and J 5 bases short, with 9 bases between. CDR3 region: CASTGTHNEQFF. The DNA of the CDR3 is TGTGCCAGCACCGGCACCCACAATGAGCAGTTCTTC.

This clonotype turned up a few times. This chain links TRBV7-9 with TRBJ2-6; D is unclear. The CDR3 length is 15 residues. Germline V gives CDR1 SEHNR, CDR2 FQNEAQ (reference sequence). Deletions cut 3 bases from V and 0 bases from J, with 6 bases between. CDR3 residues: CASSFTNSGANVLTF. CDR3 nucleotides: TGTGCCAGCAGCTTTACTAACTCTGGGGCCAACGTCCTGACTTTC.

The gene calls are TRBV5-3 and TRBJ2-7; D gene uncertain. TRBV5-3 is an open reading frame, and its role is uncertain. Trimming took off 10 bases at V and 2 bases at J, with 16 bases between the two ends. This CDR3 region has 13 residues. As DNA, the CDR3 is TGTGCCGGCAGCTGGACCTACACCTACGAGCAGTACGTC. Protein: CAGSWTYTYEQYV.

The CDR3 DNA sequence: TGTGCCAGCAGCTTAGGATTTCTAGCGGGGGCCCCCAATGAGCAGTTCTTC. Translated, it gives CASSLGFLAGAPNEQFF. The rearrangement uses TRBV7-6 and TRBJ2-1; TRBD2 matches 10 bases. Germline CDR1 and CDR2: SGHVS and FNYEAQ. CDR3 length equals 17 residues. The V and J ends lost 1 base and 6 bases, in that order; junction bases with no gene match: 9.

The chain recombines TRBV7-9 with TRBJ2-5; 8 bases agree with TRBD1. This CDR3 contains 14 residues. CDR1 SEHNR and CDR2 FQNEAQ come from the germline V gene (reference sequence). With V trimmed by 5 bases and J by 2 bases, 4 bases remained unmatched. This CDR3 is CASSTDREQETQYF. CDR3 coding DNA: TGTGCCAGCAGCACGGACAGGGAGCAAGAGACCCAGTACTTC.

This rearrangement joins TRBV6-5 to TRBJ1-2; no clear D gene. Germline CDR1 and CDR2: MNHEY and SVGAGI. CDR3 length equals 12 residues. V lost 4 bases, J lost 4 bases, and 7 bases lay in between. DNA of the CDR3: TGTGCCAGCAGTTCAGTTCTCTATGGCTACACCTTC. This sequence encodes CASSSVLYGYTF.

V gene TRBV6-5 combines with J gene TRBJ2-1; 7 bases fit TRBD1. The V gene's germline CDR1 is MNHEY and CDR2 SVGAGI. The CDR3 runs 15 residues. With 6 bases clipped from V and 8 bases from J, the junction kept 13 bases outside the gene matches. The CDR3 reads CASSSPRGRPYEQFF. As DNA, the CDR3 is TGTGCCAGCAGCTCCCCAAGGGGGCGTCCTTATGAGCAGTTCTTC.

This clonotype was picked up a small number of times. The chain joins TRBV6-1 to TRBJ2-3; TRBD2 matches at 7 bases. Trimming at V came to 1 base and at J to 3 bases, leaving 7 bases not matched to a gene. The germline CDR1 and CDR2 sequences are MNHNS and SASEGT. The CDR3 sequence is 16 residues long. The CDR3 protein is CASSEVEAGWTDTQYF. The CDR3 nucleotides are TGTGCCAGCAGTGAAGTTGAAGCGGGGTGGACAGATACGCAGTATTTT.